This TCR beta chain was sequenced for a study of CD8 T cells in Susac syndrome. As regards this clonotype: Its antigen is unidentified.

Germline assignment: CDR1 LGHNA and CDR2 YSLEER. This CDR3 comprises 19 residues. After removal of 1 base from V and 1 base from J, the junction contained 10 bases not matched to a gene. RNA was extracted with the RNeasy kit, and a quantity of about 0.45 to 1 ug was reverse transcribed using random hexamers. The CDR3 of TCR beta was amplified by immunoSEQ multiplex PCR across 54 Vbeta and 13 Jbeta. MiXCR, run by TCRdb on the immunoSEQ multiplex PCR reads, gives a single entry per CDR3 protein. Of approximately 150,000 distinct CDR3 sequences in the sample, about 92% are singletons; the top ten hold around 0.08%. Study observations and caveats: The study recognized that the number of individuals in its TCR sequencing and HLA analysis was relatively small.

CD8+ and CD4+ T cells from blood underwent TCR beta sequencing. The control participants were healthy donors, and these controls were matched with respect to both age and sex. Sequences were obtained from CD4+ T cells from PBMCs. The receptor was isolated from a human donor in good health. The J gene is TRBJ2-6, the V gene TRBV4-3; 7 positions agree with TRBD1. DNA for the CDR3: TGCGCCAGCAGCCAAGCAAGACAGGGACGTTCTTCTGGGGCCAACGTCCTGACTTTC. Protein: CASSQARQGRSSGANVLTF.